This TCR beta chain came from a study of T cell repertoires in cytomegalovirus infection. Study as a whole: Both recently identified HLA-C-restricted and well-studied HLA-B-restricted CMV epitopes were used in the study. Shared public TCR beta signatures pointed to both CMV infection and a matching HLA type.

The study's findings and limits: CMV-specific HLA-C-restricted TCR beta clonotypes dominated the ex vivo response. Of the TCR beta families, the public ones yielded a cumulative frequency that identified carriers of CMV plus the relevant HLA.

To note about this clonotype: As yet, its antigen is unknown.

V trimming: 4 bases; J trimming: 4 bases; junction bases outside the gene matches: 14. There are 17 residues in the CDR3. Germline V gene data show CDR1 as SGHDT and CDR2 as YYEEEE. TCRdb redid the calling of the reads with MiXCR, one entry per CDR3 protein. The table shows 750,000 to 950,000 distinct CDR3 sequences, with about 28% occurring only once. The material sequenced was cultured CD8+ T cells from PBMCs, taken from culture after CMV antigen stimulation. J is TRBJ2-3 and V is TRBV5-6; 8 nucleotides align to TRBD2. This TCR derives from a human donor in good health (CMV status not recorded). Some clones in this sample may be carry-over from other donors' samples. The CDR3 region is CASSRGGGFLSPDTQYF. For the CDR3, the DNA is TGTGCCAGCAGCCGGGGGGGGGGCTTTCTTTCTCCAGATACGCAGTATTTT. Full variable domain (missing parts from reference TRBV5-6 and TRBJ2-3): DAGVTQSPTHLIKTRGQQVTLRCSPKSGHDTVSWYQQALGQGPQFIFQYYEEEERQRGNFPDRFSGHQFPNYSSELNVNALLLGDSALYLCASSRGGGFLSPDTQYFGPGTRLTVL.